The T cell receptor beta chain under discussion was sequenced for a study of blood T cells in healthy people across ages. PCR was performed a second time for about 7 to 12 cycles using a sample-barcoded 5' primer and a J-beta primer mix. MiXCR was run by TCRdb on the 5' RACE reads, yielding one entry per CDR3 protein. This table has about 1.1 million distinct CDR3 sequences, around two fifths appearing once. The V gene lost 8 bases and the J gene lost 0 bases, with 17 bases spanning the gap. The length of the CDR3 is 16 residues. The chain is built from TRBV12-3 or TRBV12-4 and TRBJ1-3; D perhaps matches TRBD1 (6 bases). The sequenced sample consisted of blood. This clonotype was sampled from a man younger than 35 in good health. CDR3 region: CASLPDRPISGNTIYF. CDR3 coding DNA: TGTGCCAGCTTACCGGACAGACCTATCTCTGGAAACACCATATATTTT.